This T cell receptor (beta chain) was sequenced during a study of blood T cell repertoires in COVID-19. Study at large: The United States, Italy and Spain supplied acute and convalescent COVID-19 samples. Nucleic acid was either cDNA or gDNA, and it came from T cells, B-cell-depleted T cells, or PBMCs.

In the original workflow: How many nucleated cells were present was estimated from reference gene primer amplification. The data were produced by immunoSEQ multiplex PCR, yet TCRdb's version contains in-frame clones alone and is incomplete. The V and J calls and clone size were taken over from that table, and D and trimming were inferred from the DNA. The profile covers 70,000 to 95,000 clones, with 70% to 90% appearing a single time and 12% taken by the ten largest. Trimming left V 2 bases short and J 6 bases short, with 15 bases between. In germline, CDR1 is LGHNA, CDR2 YSLEER. The CDR3 contains 15 residues.

The chain employs TRBV4-3 and TRBJ2-3; maybe TRBD2 (6 bases). The source is a woman in her sixties or seventies with active or convalescent COVID-19. Sequenced material: peripheral blood. The CDR3 region is CASSQQRGVGDTQYF. In DNA, the CDR3 is TGCGCCAGCAGCCAACAACGCGGGGTCGGGGATACGCAGTATTTT.